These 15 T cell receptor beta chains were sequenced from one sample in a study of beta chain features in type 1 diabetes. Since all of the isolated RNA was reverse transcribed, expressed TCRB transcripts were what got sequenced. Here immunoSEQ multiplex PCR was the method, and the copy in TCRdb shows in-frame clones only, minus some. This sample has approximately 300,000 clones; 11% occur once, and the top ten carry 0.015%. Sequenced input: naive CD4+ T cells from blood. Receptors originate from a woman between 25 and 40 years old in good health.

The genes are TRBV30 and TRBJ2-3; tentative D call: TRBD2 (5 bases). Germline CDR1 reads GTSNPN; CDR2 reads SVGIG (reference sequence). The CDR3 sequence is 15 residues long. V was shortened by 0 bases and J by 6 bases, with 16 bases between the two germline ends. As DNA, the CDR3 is TGTGCCTGGAGTGTACAAGCGGAGTTCAGGGATACGCAGTATTTT. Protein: CAWSVQAEFRDTQYF.

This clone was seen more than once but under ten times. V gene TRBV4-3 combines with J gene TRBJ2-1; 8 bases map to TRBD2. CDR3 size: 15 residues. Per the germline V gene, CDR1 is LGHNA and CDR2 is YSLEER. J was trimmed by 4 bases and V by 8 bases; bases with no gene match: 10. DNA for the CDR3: TGCGCCAGCCGCGCGCTACTAGCGGATTACAATGAGCAGTTCTTC. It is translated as CASRALLADYNEQFF.

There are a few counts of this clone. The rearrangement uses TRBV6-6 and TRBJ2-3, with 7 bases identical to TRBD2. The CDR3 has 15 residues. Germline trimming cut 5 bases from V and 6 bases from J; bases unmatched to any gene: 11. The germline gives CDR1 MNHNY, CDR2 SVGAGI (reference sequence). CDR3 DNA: TGTGCCAGCAGTCCCTCTGGGGGGGGTTGGGATACGCAGTATTTT. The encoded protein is CASSPSGGGWDTQYF.

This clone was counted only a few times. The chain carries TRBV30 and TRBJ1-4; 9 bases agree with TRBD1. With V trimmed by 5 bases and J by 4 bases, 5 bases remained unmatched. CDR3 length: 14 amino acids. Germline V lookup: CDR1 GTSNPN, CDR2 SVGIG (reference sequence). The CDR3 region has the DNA TGTGCCTGGTCCGGACAGGGGTTTAATGAAAAACTGTTTTTT. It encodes CAWSGQGFNEKLFF.

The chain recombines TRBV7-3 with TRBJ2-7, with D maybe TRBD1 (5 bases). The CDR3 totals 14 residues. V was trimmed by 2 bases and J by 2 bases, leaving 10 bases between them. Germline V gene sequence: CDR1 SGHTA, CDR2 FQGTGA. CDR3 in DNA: TGTGCCAGCAGCTTATACGCAGGGCCCTACGAGCAGTACTTC. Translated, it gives CASSLYAGPYEQYF. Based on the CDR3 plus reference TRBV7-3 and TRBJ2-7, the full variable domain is GAGVSQTPSNKVTEKGKYVELRCDPISGHTALYWYRQSLGQGPEFLIYFQGTGAADDSGLPNDRFFAVRPEGSVSTLKIQRTERGDSAVYLCASSLYAGPYEQYFGPGTRLTVT.

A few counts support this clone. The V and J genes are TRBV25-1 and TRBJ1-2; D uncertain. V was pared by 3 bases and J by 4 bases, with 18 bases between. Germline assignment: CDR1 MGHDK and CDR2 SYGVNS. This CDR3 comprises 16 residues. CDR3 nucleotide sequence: TGTGCCAGCAGTGACGCTCCGGGAAAATCCCCCTATGGCTACACCTTC. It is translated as CASSDAPGKSPYGYTF.

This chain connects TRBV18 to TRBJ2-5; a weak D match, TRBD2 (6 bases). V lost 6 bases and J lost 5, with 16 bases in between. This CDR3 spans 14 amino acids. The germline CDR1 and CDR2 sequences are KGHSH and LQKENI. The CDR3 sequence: CASSRREVRETQYF. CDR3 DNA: TGTGCCAGCTCCCGCAGGGAGGTGCGGGAGACCCAGTACTTC.

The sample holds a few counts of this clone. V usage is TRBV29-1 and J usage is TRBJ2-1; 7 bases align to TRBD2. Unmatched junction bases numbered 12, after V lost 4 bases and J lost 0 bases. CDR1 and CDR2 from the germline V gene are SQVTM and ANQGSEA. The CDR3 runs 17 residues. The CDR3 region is CSVASGKTESSYNEQFF. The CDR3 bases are TGCAGCGTTGCGAGCGGGAAAACAGAGAGCTCCTACAATGAGCAGTTCTTC.

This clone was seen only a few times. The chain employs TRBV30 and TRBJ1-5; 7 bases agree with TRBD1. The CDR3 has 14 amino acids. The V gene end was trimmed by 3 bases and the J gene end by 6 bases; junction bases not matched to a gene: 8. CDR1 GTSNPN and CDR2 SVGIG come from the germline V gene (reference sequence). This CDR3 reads CAWSTGQDGQPQHF. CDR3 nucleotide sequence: TGTGCCTGGAGCACCGGACAGGACGGTCAGCCCCAGCATTTT.

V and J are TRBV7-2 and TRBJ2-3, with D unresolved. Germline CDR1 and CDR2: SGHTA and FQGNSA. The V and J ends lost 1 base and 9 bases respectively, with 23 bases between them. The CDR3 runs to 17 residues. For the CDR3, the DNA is TGTGCCAGCAGCTTAGACTCCCCGACGGCCGTTCCCAGGACGCAGTATTTT. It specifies CASSLDSPTAVPRTQYF.

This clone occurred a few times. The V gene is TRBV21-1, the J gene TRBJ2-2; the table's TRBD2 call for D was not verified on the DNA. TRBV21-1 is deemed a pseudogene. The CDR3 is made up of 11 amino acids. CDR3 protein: CASLGNGELFF. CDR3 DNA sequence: TGTGCCAGCCTCGGGAACGGGGAGCTGTTTTTT.

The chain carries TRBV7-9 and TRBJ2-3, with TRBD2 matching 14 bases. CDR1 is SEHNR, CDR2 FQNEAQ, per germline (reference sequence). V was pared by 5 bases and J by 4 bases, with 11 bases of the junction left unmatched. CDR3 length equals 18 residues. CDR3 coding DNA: TGTGCCAGCAGCCCCCTGGGACTAGCGGGAGTCACGCCAGATACGCAGTATTTT. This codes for CASSPLGLAGVTPDTQYF. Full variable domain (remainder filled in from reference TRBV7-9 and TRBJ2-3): DTGVSQNPRHKITKRGQNVTFRCDPISEHNRLYWYRQTLGQGPEFLTYFQNEAQLEKSRLLSDRFSAERPKGSFSTLEIQRTEQGDSAMYLCASSPLGLAGVTPDTQYFGPGTRLTVL.

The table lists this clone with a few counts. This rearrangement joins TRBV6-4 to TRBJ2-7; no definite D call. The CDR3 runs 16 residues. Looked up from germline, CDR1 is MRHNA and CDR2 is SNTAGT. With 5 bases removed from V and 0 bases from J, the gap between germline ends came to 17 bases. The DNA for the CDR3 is TGTGCCAGCAGTCGTCGACTCAAAGGATACTCCTACGAGCAGTACTTC. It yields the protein CASSRRLKGYSYEQYF.

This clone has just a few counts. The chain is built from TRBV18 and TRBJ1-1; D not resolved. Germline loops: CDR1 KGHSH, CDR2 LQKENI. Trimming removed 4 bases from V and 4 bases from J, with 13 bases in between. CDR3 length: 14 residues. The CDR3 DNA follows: TGTGCCAGCTCACTCTGGACTCAAGGCACTGAAGCTTTCTTT. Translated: CASSLWTQGTEAFF. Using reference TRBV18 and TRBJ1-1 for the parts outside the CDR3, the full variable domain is NAGVMQNPRHLVRRRGQEARLRCSPMKGHSHVYWYRQLPEEGLKFMVYLQKENIIDESGMPKERFSAEFPKEGPSILRIQQVVRGDSAAYFCASSLWTQGTEAFFGQGTRLTVV.

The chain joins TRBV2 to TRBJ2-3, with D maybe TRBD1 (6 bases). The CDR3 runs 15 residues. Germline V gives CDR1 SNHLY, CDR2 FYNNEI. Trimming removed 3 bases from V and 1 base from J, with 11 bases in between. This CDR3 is CASSDGAGGTDTQYF. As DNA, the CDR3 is TGTGCCAGCAGTGACGGGGCAGGGGGCACAGATACGCAGTATTTT.